These 9 T cell receptor beta chains came from one sample sequenced in a study of blood T cell repertoires in COVID-19. The protocol was immunoSEQ multiplex PCR, while the TCRdb copy is restricted to in-frame clones and leaves out a portion. The repertoire consists of 150,000 to 200,000 clones, with just over 85% occurring once and the leading ten covering roughly 9%. Sequenced material: PBMCs or T cells enriched from blood (not recorded which). The source is a woman under 30 who had recovered from COVID-19.

This clone has just one count. This chain uses TRBV7-8 with TRBJ1-5; 8 positions agree with TRBD1. The germline V gene encodes CDR1 SGHVS and CDR2 FQNEAQ. The V gene end was trimmed by 5 bases and the J gene end by 1 base; junction bases not matched to a gene: 4. The length of the CDR3 is 15 residues. The CDR3 coding sequence is TGTGCCAGCAGCCCTTGGACAGGGAGCAATCAGCCCCAGCATTTT. Its translation is CASSPWTGSNQPQHF.

This chain connects TRBV5-1 to TRBJ2-1; tentatively, D is TRBD2 (6 bases). The CDR3 length is 13 residues. Germline V gene lookup returns CDR1 SGHRS and CDR2 YFSETQ. Deletions cut 1 base from V and 10 bases from J, with 12 bases between. The CDR3 spells CASSLSGSLEQFF. The DNA of the CDR3 is TGCGCCAGCAGCTTGAGCGGGTCCCTCGAGCAGTTCTTC.

The chain combines TRBV2 with TRBJ2-1; 7 bases are a match to TRBD1. The V and J ends lost 5 bases and 2 bases, in that order; junction bases with no gene match: 6. This CDR3 has 15 amino acids. Per the germline V gene, CDR1 is SNHLY and CDR2 is FYNNEI. The CDR3 nucleotides are TGTGCCAGCAGTAAAGACAGGGTTGCCTACAATGAGCAGTTCTTC. Translation gives CASSKDRVAYNEQFF.

This clone was found once. The CDR3 loop is CASSQVPRPYGYTF. The CDR3 region has the DNA TGCGCCAGCAGCCAAGTCCCGCGGCCCTATGGCTACACCTTC. The chain couples TRBV4-1 to TRBJ1-2; D gene ambiguous. Germline V lookup: CDR1 MGHRA, CDR2 YSYEKL. The CDR3 is 14 amino acids. V was shortened by 1 base and J by 4 bases, with 10 bases between the two germline ends.

The V gene is TRBV11-3, the J gene TRBJ2-2; the D gene is possibly TRBD2 (7 bases). The germline V and J ends were trimmed by 3 bases and 0 bases, with 11 bases remaining between them. This CDR3 has 16 residues. Per germline, CDR1 SGHNT and CDR2 YENEEA. DNA of the CDR3: TGTGCCAGCAGCTTCCGGGGGGCTCCGAACACCGGGGAGCTGTTTTTT. Amino acid sequence: CASSFRGAPNTGELFF.

The chain carries TRBV28 and TRBJ1-5; D not resolved. This CDR3 has 14 amino acids. Germline assignment: CDR1 MDHEN and CDR2 SYDVKM. V shed 2 bases and J shed 3 bases, with 8 bases lying between them. CDR3 sequence (DNA): TGTGCCAGCAGTTTAAATTACATCAATCAGCCCCAGCATTTT. Its protein product is CASSLNYINQPQHF. Full variable domain (missing parts from reference TRBV28 and TRBJ1-5): DVKVTQSSRYLVKRTGEKVFLECVQDMDHENMFWYRQDPGLGLRLIYFSYDVKMKEKGDIPEGYSVSREKKERFSLILESASTNQTSMYLCASSLNYINQPQHFGDGTRLSIL.

This clone was picked up one time. This chain joins TRBV5-4 and TRBJ1-2; D is uncertain. The CDR3 has 14 residues. Germline V CDR1 and CDR2: SGHNT, YYREEE (reference sequence). Trimming took 1 base from V and 4 from J, leaving 11 bases between them. In DNA, the CDR3 is TGTGCCAGCAGCTTGCAGTCAGTTCCCTATGGCTACACCTTC. This encodes CASSLQSVPYGYTF.

The genes are TRBV19 and TRBJ1-1; 7 positions match TRBD1. Looked up from germline, CDR1 is LNHDA and CDR2 is SQIVND (reference sequence). The CDR3 covers 13 residues. Unmatched junction bases numbered 7, after V lost 4 bases and J lost 8 bases. CDR3 nucleotides: TGTGCCAGTAGTACTTACACGGACAGGGAAGCTTTCTTT. Amino acid sequence: CASSTYTDREAFF.

The V call is TRBV4-1, the J call TRBJ2-1; D is undetermined. CDR1 and CDR2 (germline): MGHRA, YSYEKL. The length of the CDR3 is 12 residues. With 2 bases removed from V and 7 bases from J, the gap between germline ends came to 6 bases. The CDR3 is CASSQSRNEQFF. CDR3 sequence (DNA): TGCGCCAGCAGCCAATCTAGGAATGAGCAGTTCTTC.